This T cell receptor (beta chain) was profiled in a study of T cell changes during pregnancy in multiple sclerosis. The assay was immunoSEQ multiplex PCR, and TCRdb's table has in-frame clones only and misses some. The repertoire holds roughly 38,000 clones, 94% seen once, with roughly 8.1% in the top ten. Germline lookup yields CDR1 SEHNR and CDR2 FQNEAQ (reference sequence). The CDR3 consists of 16 residues. V lost 5 bases, J lost 6 bases, and 10 bases stayed unmatched. The source is a female donor with multiple sclerosis, enrolled in a pregnancy study. Sequencing was performed on CD8+ T cells from peripheral blood mononuclear cells, taken in the third trimester of pregnancy. The rearrangement uses TRBV7-9 and TRBJ2-3; TRBD1 aligns across 11 bases. The CDR3 sequence is CASSLQGQGVSDTQYF. The DNA for the CDR3 is TGTGCCAGCAGCCTACAGGGACAGGGGGTTTCGGATACGCAGTATTTT.